This T cell receptor beta chain was sequenced for a study of blood T cells in healthy people across ages (dated by TCRdb to about 2015). With respect to the entire study: In model experiments, template switching captured about one uniquely barcoded TCR beta cDNA molecule for every two T cells. The donors were divided into four age groups: young (average around 16 years), middle-aged (about 39), aged (62) and long-lived (nearly 85). For two donors (one aged 18 to 30 and one aged 80 or older), the study analyzed two additional independent replicas of 1 million unique cDNA reads from the same blood draw. The study measured age-related changes in TCR beta repertoire diversity using deep sequencing normalized with unique cDNA molecular identifiers. To avoid experimental bias, donors of different ages were distributed randomly across sequencing lanes. The full study reports these points: Compared with the aged group, the long-lived group had more naive CD4+ T cells, fewer expanded clones and increased TCR diversity, a pattern suggesting age selection. The CMV infection status of donors was not known, potentially confounding age-related changes in expanded clonotypes. Bulk unsorted PBMC profiling prevented conclusive comparison of naive and antigen-experienced compartments. As age increased, observed TCR beta diversity per million T cells dropped in a roughly linear way, and a significant reduction was already evident by age 40. Total diversity estimates from one million sequenced T cells were considered lower bounds and underestimates. A strong correlation was found between observed TCR beta diversity and the percentage of naive T cells measured by flow cytometry.

To prepare the library, 5' RACE was applied. Sequencing took place on an Illumina HiSeq 2500. The second PCR ran for roughly 7 to 12 cycles and used a J-beta primer mix along with a sample-barcoded 5' primer. Each TCR beta cDNA molecule received a unique molecular identifier from a template-switch 5' adaptor carrying 12 random nucleotides. Each sample yielded at least 2.5 million CDR3-containing paired-end reads. First-strand cDNA synthesis was performed from all RNA using the Mint cDNA synthesis kit, with priming by a TRBC-specific oligonucleotide. Following uracil-DNA glycosylase treatment, a first 18-cycle PCR with universal primers M1SS and BC2_uni_R was performed on all cDNA. Per the authors' processing: For normalization, 1 million high-quality reads, each with a distinct molecular identifier, were randomly selected from each sample. Reads sharing molecular identifiers were discarded rather than binned into consensus sequences. MiTCR, set to a Q25 quality threshold and the strictest error-elimination algorithm, was used for CDR3 identification, clonotype clustering and error correction. A nonparametric unseen species model with Euler transformation was used to estimate lower-bound total TCR beta diversity. The public reads were quality trimmed at Q25 with fastp and then assembled into clones with MiXCR by TCRdb, keeping productive beta chains. Rows merge per CDR3 protein into single entries with the most common DNA and genes. Clone size and V and J calls follow TCRdb, not the original study. This sample is represented by just over 1 million distinct CDR3 sequences; more than 40% of them were singletons. 15% to 20% of the sample belongs to the ten largest clones.

Systemically healthy Caucasian individuals from Russia, 39 in total and aged about 6 to 100 years, were included as donors. Each donor gave about 9.2 milliliters of peripheral blood, drawn into EDTA-treated Vacutainer tubes. Ficoll-Paque density-gradient centrifugation was used to isolate PBMCs, with at least 7 million obtained per sample. Trizol reagent was used to extract total RNA from PBMCs, with at least 5.5 micrograms per sample. For every donor, an aliquot of PBMCs went through flow cytometry to measure the percentages of naive CD45RAhigh/CD27high T cells. The cysteine opens and the phenylalanine closes a CDR3 of 17 amino acids. The kept DNA is CDR3 alone, 51 bases in frame from the first base. Clipping removes 6 bases from V and 0 bases from J, with 10 as the unmatched junction base count. Taken from the germline V gene (reference sequence), the CDR1 and CDR2 loops are MNHEY and SMNVEV. Worth noting for this clonotype: This clone's antigen is unknown. Within one base of it there is no much larger clone, and no base qualities were kept.

The TCR comes from a woman aged 55-70 years in good health. The V and J segments used are TRBV27 and TRBJ2-7, with TRBD2 matching 11 junction bases. Sample: blood. The nucleotide sequence is TGTGCCAGCAGCCCACTGTTAGCGGGAGGGTCCTCCTACGAGCAGTACTTC. Its translation reads: CASSPLLAGGSSYEQYF.